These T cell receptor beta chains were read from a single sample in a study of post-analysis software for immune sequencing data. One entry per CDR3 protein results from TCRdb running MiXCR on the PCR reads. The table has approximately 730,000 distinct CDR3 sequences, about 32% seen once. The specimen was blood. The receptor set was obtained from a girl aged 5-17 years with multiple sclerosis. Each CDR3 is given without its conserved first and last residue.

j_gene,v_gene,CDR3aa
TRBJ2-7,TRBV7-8,ASRESGGSSYEQY
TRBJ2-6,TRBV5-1,ASSLSSSSGANVLT
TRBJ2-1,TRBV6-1,ASSKDRVNEQF
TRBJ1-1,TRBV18,ASSPPNRVDTEAF
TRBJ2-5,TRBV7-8,ASSLAGGTAKETQY
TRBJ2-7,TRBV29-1,SVELAVDYEQY
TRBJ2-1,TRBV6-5,ASSYSGLAGVSYNEQF
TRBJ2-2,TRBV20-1,SARGVGGEPAGELF
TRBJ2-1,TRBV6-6,ASIGRGSYNEQF
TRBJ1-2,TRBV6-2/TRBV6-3,ASSYRQGNGYT
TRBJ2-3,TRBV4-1,ASSQAPPTGSDTDTQY
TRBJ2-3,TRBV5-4,ASGQPLAGVLDTQY
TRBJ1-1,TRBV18,ASSPPLTSNWGTEAF
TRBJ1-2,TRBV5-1,ASSKDRGDGYT
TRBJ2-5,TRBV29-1,SVRQGETQY
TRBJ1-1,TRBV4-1,ASSQEAAPVNTEAF
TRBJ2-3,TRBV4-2,ASSQDRGVDTQY
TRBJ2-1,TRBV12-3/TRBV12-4,ASSLKADNEQF
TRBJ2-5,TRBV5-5,ASSPAVAQY
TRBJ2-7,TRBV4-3,ASSQDWASGYEQY
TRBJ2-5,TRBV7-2,ASSKMGGPRETQY
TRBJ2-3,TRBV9,ASSPRVVATDTQY
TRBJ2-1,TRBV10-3,AISGSGSIREQF
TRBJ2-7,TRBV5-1,ASSLLAGGYERY
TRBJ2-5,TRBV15,ATSRDLAQGVWETQY
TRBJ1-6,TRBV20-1,SAIGGTKGNSPLH
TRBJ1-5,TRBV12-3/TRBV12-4,ASRAGTDSNQPQH
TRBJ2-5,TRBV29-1,SVGSRGAVQETQY
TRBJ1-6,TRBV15,ATSRDPGSYNSPLH
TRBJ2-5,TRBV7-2,ASSLPGRNQY
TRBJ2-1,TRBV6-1,ASSALLLGREGNEQF
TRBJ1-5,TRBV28,ASSAPPQVVGSNQPQH
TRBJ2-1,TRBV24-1,ATSDLRGLQF
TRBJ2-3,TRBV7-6,ASSLTSGALTDTQY
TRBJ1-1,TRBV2,ASSRGPESNTEAF
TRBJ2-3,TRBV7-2,ASSRQGGSSTDTQY
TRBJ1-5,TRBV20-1,SASDLFNQPQH
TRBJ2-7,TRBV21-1,ASSILAGGGSYEQY
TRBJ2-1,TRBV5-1,ASSYGLRGVDEQF
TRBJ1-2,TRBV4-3,ASSQDRSGDGYT
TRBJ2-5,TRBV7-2,ASSLLGRQETQY
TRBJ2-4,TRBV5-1,ASSLTGTGAPLGQNIQY
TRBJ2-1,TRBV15,TTSRDARGDNEQF
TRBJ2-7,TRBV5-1,ASRIAQDRVINEQY
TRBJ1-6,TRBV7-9,ASSPRANDNSPLH
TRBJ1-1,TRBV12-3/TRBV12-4,ASTWGRGSTEAF
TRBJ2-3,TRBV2,ASGLAGRSTDTQY